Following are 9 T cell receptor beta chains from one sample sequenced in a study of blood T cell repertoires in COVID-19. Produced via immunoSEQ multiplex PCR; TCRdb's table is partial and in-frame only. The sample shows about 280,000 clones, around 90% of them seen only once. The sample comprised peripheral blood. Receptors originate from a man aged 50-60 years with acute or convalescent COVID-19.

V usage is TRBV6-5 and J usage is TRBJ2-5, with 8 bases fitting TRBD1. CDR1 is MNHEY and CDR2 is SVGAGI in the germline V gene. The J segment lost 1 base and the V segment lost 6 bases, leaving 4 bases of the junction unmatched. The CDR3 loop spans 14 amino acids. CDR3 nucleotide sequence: TGTGCCAGCAGGCACACAGGGGGCCAAGAGACCCAGTACTTC. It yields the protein CASRHTGGQETQYF.

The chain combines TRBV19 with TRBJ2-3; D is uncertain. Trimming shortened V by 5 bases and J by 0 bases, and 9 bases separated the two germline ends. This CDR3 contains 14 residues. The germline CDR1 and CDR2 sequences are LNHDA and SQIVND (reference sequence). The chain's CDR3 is CASSPYTSTDTQYF. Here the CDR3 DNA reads TGTGCCAGTAGTCCGTATACTAGCACAGATACGCAGTATTTT.

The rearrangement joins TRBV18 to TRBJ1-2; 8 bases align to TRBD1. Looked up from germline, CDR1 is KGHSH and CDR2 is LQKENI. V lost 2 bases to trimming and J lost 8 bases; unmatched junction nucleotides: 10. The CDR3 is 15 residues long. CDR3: CASSPEDPTGAGYTF. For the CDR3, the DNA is TGTGCCAGCTCACCAGAGGACCCGACAGGGGCCGGCTACACCTTC.

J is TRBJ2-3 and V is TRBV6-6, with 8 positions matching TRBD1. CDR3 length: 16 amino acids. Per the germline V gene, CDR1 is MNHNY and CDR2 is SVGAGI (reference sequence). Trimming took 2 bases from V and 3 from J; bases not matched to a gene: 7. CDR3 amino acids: CASSYTDRGGTDTQYF. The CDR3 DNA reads TGTGCCAGCAGTTACACCGACAGGGGAGGAACAGATACGCAGTATTTT.

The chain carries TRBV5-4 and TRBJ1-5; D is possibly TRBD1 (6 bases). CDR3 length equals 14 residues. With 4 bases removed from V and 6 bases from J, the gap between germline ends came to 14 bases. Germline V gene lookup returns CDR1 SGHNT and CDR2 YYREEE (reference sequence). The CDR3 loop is CASSNRDTSQPQHF. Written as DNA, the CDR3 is TGTGCCAGCAGCAACCGGGACACCAGTCAGCCCCAGCATTTT.

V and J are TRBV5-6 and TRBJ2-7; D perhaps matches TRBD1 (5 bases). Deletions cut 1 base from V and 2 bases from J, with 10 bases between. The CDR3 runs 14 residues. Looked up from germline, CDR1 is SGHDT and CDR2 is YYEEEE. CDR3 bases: TGTGCCAGCAGCTTGATCGACAGTACCTACGAGCAGTACTTC. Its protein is CASSLIDSTYEQYF.

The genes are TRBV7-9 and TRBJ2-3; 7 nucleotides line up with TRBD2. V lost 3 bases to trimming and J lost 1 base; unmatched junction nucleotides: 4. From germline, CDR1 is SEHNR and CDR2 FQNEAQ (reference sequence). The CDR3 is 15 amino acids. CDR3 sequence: CASSFLAEGTDTQYF. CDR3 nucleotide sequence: TGTGCCAGCAGCTTCCTAGCGGAGGGCACAGATACGCAGTATTTT.

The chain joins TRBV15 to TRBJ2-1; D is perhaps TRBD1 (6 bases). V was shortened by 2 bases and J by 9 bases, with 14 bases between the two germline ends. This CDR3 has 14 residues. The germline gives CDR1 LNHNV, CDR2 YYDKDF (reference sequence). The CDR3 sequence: CATSRNAGTSEQFF. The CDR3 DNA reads TGTGCCACCAGCAGAAACGCCGGGACATCTGAGCAGTTCTTC. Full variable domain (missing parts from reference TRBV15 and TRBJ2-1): DAMVIQNPRYQVTQFGKPVTLSCSQTLNHNVMYWYQQKSSQAPKLLFHYYDKDFNNEADTPDNFQSRRPNTSFCFLDIRSPGLGDTAMYLCATSRNAGTSEQFFGPGTRLTVL.

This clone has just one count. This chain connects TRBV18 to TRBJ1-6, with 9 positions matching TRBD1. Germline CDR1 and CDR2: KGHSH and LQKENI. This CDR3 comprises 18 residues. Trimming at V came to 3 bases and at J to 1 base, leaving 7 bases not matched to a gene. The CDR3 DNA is TGTGCCAGCTCACCCGGACAGGGGACGAGGTCCTATAATTCACCCCTCCACTTT. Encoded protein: CASSPGQGTRSYNSPLHF.